This TCR beta chain emerged from a study of CD8 T cells in ankylosing spondylitis (TCRdb year 2017). Broadly, across the study: The study profiled T cell receptor beta repertoires in healthy donors and ankylosing spondylitis patients to find disease-linked TCR variants. The full study cohort comprised 25 or so ankylosing spondylitis patients and roughly 100 healthy donors. Samples of peripheral blood were taken, and for ankylosing spondylitis patients, synovial fluid was collected as well.

Comments on this clonotype: The antigen this receptor binds is unknown. Base qualities are not provided; no much larger clone lies one nucleotide away.

The germline V gene yields SGHRS for CDR1 and YFSETQ for CDR2. From the cysteine through the phenylalanine, the CDR3 covers 16 amino acids. Here the CDR3 DNA is all that survives: 48 bases in frame from base 1. Unmatched junction bases come to 11, with V trimmed by 2 bases and J by 6 bases. Sequencing used an Illumina HiSeq 2500. Quantitative 5'-RACE with molecular barcodes was used to prepare TCR beta libraries. Per the authors' processing: To identify disease-linked TCR variants, a new computational method was used, one built on a probabilistic model of VDJ rearrangement. In TCRdb, the public reads were trimmed at Q25 with fastp and aligned with MiXCR, with productive beta chains retained. One record per CDR3 amino acid sequence lists the most common genes and DNA. TCRdb, not the original authors, processed these V and J calls. The sample table shows fewer than 500,000 distinct CDR3 sequences, and 20% to 30% are seen once. About 0.9% of the sample lies in the top ten.

What the research found in general, with its limitations: Significant enrichment of the disease-linked clones was reported in matched synovial fluid samples from ankylosing spondylitis patients. Some motif variants had previously been reported in the synovial fluid and blood of reactive arthritis patients, which suggests shared mechanisms of disease initiation. Blood from ankylosing spondylitis patients appeared to be characterized by a TCR beta motif made up of 8 or 9 highly homologous amino acid variants. The disease-linked clones had a CD8+ phenotype and were found at relatively low frequencies in peripheral blood.

This TCR derives from a male donor with ankylosing spondylitis. The chain links TRBV5-1 with TRBJ2-7; TRBD2 matches 10 bases in the middle. Sequenced input: blood, either unsorted or a sorted T cell fraction (not recorded which). The DNA sequence is as follows: TGCGCCAGCAGCTTCCTCGCTAGCGGGAGCAGGAGCGAGCAGTACTTC. This codes for CASSFLASGSRSEQYF.